A selection of T cell receptor beta chains follows, all from one sample in a study of a mutant IDH1 vaccine in newly diagnosed glioma. Libraries were prepared by immunoSEQ multiplex PCR; TCRdb keeps only in-frame clonotypes and omits some of them. The sample records over 95,000 clones, roughly 90% being singletons. These TCRs' antigens remain unknown. The sample consisted of PBMCs, taken from a glioma patient whose treatment included an IDH1 peptide vaccine. All receptors come from a woman aged 45-65 years with glioma. Each CDR3 is given with its conserved first and last residue. D genes are given only for firm matches. Not all rows give a size; the values are once, few, many and, for expanded clones, a class.

D	J	size	V	CDR3	DNA
TRBD1	TRBJ2-7	NA	TRBV7-8	CASSFRQGGSYEQYF	TGTGCCAGCAGCTTTAGACAGGGTGGTTCCTACGAGCAGTACTTC
NA	TRBJ2-7	NA	TRBV18	CASSLGTGEVYEQYF	TGTGCCAGCTCACTGGGTACAGGGGAGGTGTACGAGCAGTACTTC
NA	TRBJ1-2	NA	TRBV27	CASSLSGTNVYGYTF	TGTGCCAGCAGTTTATCTGGGACAAACGTCTATGGCTACACCTTC
NA	TRBJ2-6	NA	TRBV5-4	CASSLLGRGVSGANVLTF	TGTGCCAGCAGCTTGTTGGGCAGGGGGGTCTCTGGGGCCAACGTCCTGACTTTC
NA	TRBJ2-3	once	TRBV5-1	CASSSFRPSTDTQYF	TGCGCCAGCAGCTCTTTTAGGCCTAGCACAGATACGCAGTATTTT
TRBD2	TRBJ2-1	NA	TRBV7-3	CASSLAGDFSEQFF	TGTGCCAGCAGCTTAGCGGGAGACTTCTCCGAGCAGTTCTTC
NA	TRBJ1-1	few	TRBV9	CASSVLSF	TGTGCCAGCAGCGTGCTTTCCTTT
NA	TRBJ1-2	NA	TRBV27	CASSLDRHYGYTF	TGTGCCAGCAGTTTGGACAGACACTATGGCTACACCTTC
NA	TRBJ1-4	NA	TRBV6-6	CASRSGTTNEKLFF	TGTGCCAGCAGGTCCGGGACAACGAATGAAAAACTGTTTTTT
NA	TRBJ1-5	NA	TRBV6-5	CASSHTRSRNQPQHF	TGTGCCAGCAGTCATACGCGGTCCCGCAATCAGCCCCAGCATTTT
TRBD1	TRBJ2-7	NA	TRBV4-2	CASSPLGTGLYEQYF	TGTGCCAGCAGCCCGCTCGGGACAGGGCTCTACGAGCAGTACTTC
TRBD1	TRBJ1-5	NA	TRBV27	CASSLRSNRGYDQPQHF	TGTGCCAGCAGTTTACGAAGCAACAGGGGATACGATCAGCCCCAGCATTTT
NA	TRBJ2-7	NA	TRBV7-9	CASSSPIRGERSYEQYF	TGTGCCAGCAGCTCTCCAATCAGGGGTGAGAGGTCCTACGAGCAGTACTTC
NA	TRBJ1-4	NA	TRBV30	CAWNGRLMGEKLFF	TGTGCCTGGAATGGGCGACTGATGGGTGAAAAACTGTTTTTT
TRBD2	TRBJ2-2	NA	TRBV5-4	CASSLKGPGLAGTGELFF	TGTGCCAGCAGCTTGAAGGGGCCTGGACTAGCGGGCACCGGGGAGCTGTTTTTT
TRBD1	TRBJ2-1	NA	TRBV29-1	CSVEEAPGQGAYNEQFF	TGCAGCGTTGAAGAAGCCCCGGGACAGGGGGCCTACAATGAGCAGTTCTTC
TRBD1	TRBJ2-2	once	TRBV11-3	CASSSGQGNTGELFF	TGTGCCAGCAGCTCGGGACAGGGAAACACCGGGGAGCTGTTTTTT
NA	TRBJ1-3	NA	TRBV2	CASNKGDSGNTIYF	TGTGCCAGCAACAAGGGCGACTCTGGAAACACCATATATTTT
TRBD1	TRBJ1-1	NA	TRBV29-1	CSVNGQGLTEAFF	TGCAGCGTTAATGGACAGGGGTTAACTGAAGCTTTCTTT
NA	TRBJ2-1	NA	TRBV19	CATTGRTYNEQFF	TGTGCCACCACGGGGAGAACCTACAATGAGCAGTTCTTC
NA	TRBJ2-7	NA	TRBV30	CAWSVLVEQYF	TGTGCCTGGAGCGTCCTCGTCGAGCAGTACTTC
TRBD2	TRBJ2-7	once	TRBV6-5	CASSYSTSDSYEQYF	TGTGCCAGCAGTTACTCGACTAGCGACTCCTACGAGCAGTACTTC
TRBD2	TRBJ2-1	NA	TRBV11-2	CASSSGAGGLTRGEQFF	TGTGCCAGCAGCTCCGGAGCGGGAGGGCTTACCCGGGGTGAGCAGTTCTTC
TRBD1	TRBJ1-6	NA	TRBV9	CASSLDRGNSPLHF	TGTGCCAGCAGCTTGGACAGGGGTAATTCACCCCTCCACTTT
NA	TRBJ1-1	NA	TRBV19	CASGAGNTEAFF	TGTGCCAGTGGGGCAGGTAACACTGAAGCTTTCTTT
NA	TRBJ2-7	NA	TRBV18	CASTTGASYEQYF	TGTGCCAGCACTACTGGCGCCTCCTACGAGCAGTACTTC
NA	TRBJ1-2	NA	TRBV5-6	CASSIISGNYGYTF	TGTGCCAGCAGCATCATATCGGGTAACTATGGCTACACCTTC
NA	TRBJ2-7	NA	TRBV28	CASRTHREIQFEQYF	TGTGCCAGCAGGACCCACAGGGAAATCCAATTCGAGCAGTACTTC
TRBD1	TRBJ1-1	once	TRBV30	CAWGAGTVNTEAFF	TGTGCCTGGGGTGCCGGGACAGTGAACACTGAAGCTTTCTTT
NA	TRBJ2-5	NA	TRBV7-2	CASSFPTVRQETQYF	TGTGCCAGCAGCTTCCCGACAGTCCGCCAAGAGACCCAGTACTTC
NA	TRBJ1-4	NA	TRBV5-1	CASSLGDSGPEKLFF	TGCGCCAGCAGCTTGGGTGACTCCGGGCCTGAAAAACTGTTTTTT
TRBD2	TRBJ2-1	NA	TRBV18	CASSLTSGSLDEQFF	TGTGCCAGCTCACTGACTAGCGGGAGTTTGGATGAGCAGTTCTTC
NA	TRBJ2-7	NA	TRBV9	CASNRRGSQVGEQYF	TGTGCCAGCAACAGACGGGGTTCACAGGTAGGCGAGCAGTACTTC
TRBD2	TRBJ2-3	NA	TRBV5-1	CASSRLARTDTQYF	TGCGCCAGCAGCAGACTAGCGCGCACAGATACGCAGTATTTT
NA	TRBJ1-2	NA	TRBV28	CASSTDRRGEGYTF	TGTGCCAGCAGTACTGACAGAAGGGGCGAAGGCTACACCTTC
NA	TRBJ2-4	NA	TRBV6-5	CASSGTGTNIQYF	TGTGCCAGCAGTGGTACAGGGACGAACATTCAGTACTTC
NA	TRBJ1-1	once	TRBV28	CASTSQNTEAFF	TGTGCCAGCACCTCACAGAACACTGAAGCTTTCTTT
NA	TRBJ1-5	NA	TRBV4-1	CASSQGKGSNQPQHF	TGCGCCAGCAGCCAAGGGAAAGGTAGCAATCAGCCCCAGCATTTT
TRBD2	TRBJ2-3	NA	TRBV5-4	CASSPLAGEDTQYF	TGTGCCAGCAGCCCACTAGCGGGAGAAGATACGCAGTATTTT
NA	TRBJ1-4	NA	TRBV27	CASSLSPYSATNEKLFF	TGTGCCAGCAGTTTATCGCCTTACAGTGCAACTAATGAAAAACTGTTTTTT
TRBD1	TRBJ2-7	NA	TRBV28	CASRRTGSYEQYF	TGTGCCAGCAGGAGGACAGGGAGCTACGAGCAGTACTTC
TRBD2	TRBJ2-1	NA	TRBV9	CASSVGLAGVDEQFF	TGTGCCAGCAGCGTAGGACTAGCGGGAGTTGATGAGCAGTTCTTC
NA	TRBJ2-7	NA	TRBV27	CASSFAPGSYEQYF	TGTGCCAGCAGTTTTGCCCCTGGCTCCTACGAGCAGTACTTC
NA	TRBJ1-3	NA	TRBV28	CASSSPGAFGNTIYF	TGTGCCAGCAGTTCACCCGGGGCCTTTGGAAACACCATATATTTT
NA	TRBJ1-2	NA	TRBV6-5	CASRPDRHGYTF	TGTGCCAGCAGACCAGACAGGCATGGCTACACCTTC
TRBD1	TRBJ2-7	NA	TRBV15	CATSREWGTEYEQYF	TGTGCCACCAGCAGAGAGTGGGGGACAGAGTACGAGCAGTACTTC
TRBD1	TRBJ1-5	NA	TRBV5-1	CASSPSGTGEQPQHF	TGCGCCAGCAGCCCGTCCGGGACAGGGGAGCAGCCCCAGCATTTT
NA	TRBJ2-7	NA	TRBV28	CASSNRDDGEQYF	TGTGCCAGCAGCAACCGGGACGACGGAGAGCAGTACTTC
TRBD2	TRBJ2-3	NA	TRBV19	CASSMGLAGAGSTQYF	TGTGCCAGTAGTATGGGACTAGCGGGAGCCGGGTCGACGCAGTATTTT
NA	TRBJ2-1	NA	TRBV7-9	CASSREWGKDEQFF	TGTGCCAGCAGCCGTGAATGGGGGAAAGATGAGCAGTTCTTC
NA	TRBJ1-3	once	TRBV6-5	CASTLTRNTIYF	TGTGCCAGCACCCTAACAAGAAACACCATATATTTT
TRBD2	TRBJ2-7	NA	TRBV28	CANLSGSTSYEQYF	TGTGCCAACCTCAGCGGGAGCACGTCCTACGAGCAGTACTTC
NA	TRBJ1-1	NA	TRBV19	CASSSRQEDTEAFF	TGTGCCAGTAGTTCCCGACAGGAGGACACTGAAGCTTTCTTT
NA	TRBJ2-1	NA	TRBV11-2	CASSLAGTFNEQFF	TGTGCCAGCAGCTTAGCGGGGACTTTCAATGAGCAGTTCTTC
NA	TRBJ2-7	NA	TRBV9	CASSAGTDSYEQYF	TGTGCCAGCAGCGCCGGGACGGACTCCTACGAGCAGTACTTC